This T cell receptor (beta chain) is drawn from a study of cytomegalovirus exposure and HLA in healthy donors. The CDR3 runs 14 residues. Germline-derived CDR1 and CDR2 are SGHAT and FQDESV (reference sequence). V lost 2 bases to trimming and J lost 0 bases, with 7 bases between them. PCR used 60 Vbeta primers and 13 Jbeta primers. TCRdb keeps only in-frame clones here, not all; method: immunoSEQ multiplex PCR. The table has under 65,000 clones, roughly 84% seen once; the top ten hold less than 4%. V is TRBV11-1 and J is TRBJ1-1; D unresolved. Sequenced: PBMCs. The sequence was collected from a woman aged 18-29 years in good health and CMV-seronegative. The CDR3 sequence: CASSLTVMNTEAFF. CDR3 DNA sequence: TGTGCCAGCAGCTTAACAGTCATGAACACTGAAGCTTTCTTT.